This is a list of T cell receptor beta chains from one sample in a study of PD-L1 blockade in urothelial cancer. TCRdb keeps only in-frame clones here, not all; method: immunoSEQ multiplex PCR. The sample includes about 87,000 clones, around 84% of them seen just once. Source: PBMCs, taken around atezolizumab (anti-PD-L1) treatment. These receptors were taken from a man in his sixties with urothelial cancer. Both conserved end residues are part of each CDR3. The D gene is left open where the match is weak. Part of the rows lack a size; the others show once, few, many or a class for expanded clones.

d_gene: TRBD1; j_gene: TRBJ2-7; abundance: NA; v_gene: TRBV10-3; CDR3nt: TGTGCCATCGGACAGGGGGCCTCCTCCTACGAGCAGTACTTC; CDR3aa: CAIGQGASSYEQYF
d_gene: NA; j_gene: TRBJ1-2; abundance: NA; v_gene: TRBV27; CDR3nt: TGTGCCAGCAGTTTATCGTGGGACTCCCGAGTGGGCTATGGCTACACCTTC; CDR3aa: CASSLSWDSRVGYGYTF
d_gene: TRBD2; j_gene: TRBJ2-7; abundance: NA; v_gene: TRBV14; CDR3nt: TGTGCCAGCAGCCACCGGACTAGCGGATACGAGCAGTACTTC; CDR3aa: CASSHRTSGYEQYF
d_gene: NA; j_gene: TRBJ2-7; abundance: once; v_gene: TRBV6-6; CDR3nt: TGTGCCAGCAGTTACTCGAGGCAGGGCTACGAGCAGTACTTC; CDR3aa: CASSYSRQGYEQYF
d_gene: TRBD1; j_gene: TRBJ1-2; abundance: NA; v_gene: TRBV19; CDR3nt: TGTGCCAGTACTCGACAGGGTACTAACTATGGCTACACCTTC; CDR3aa: CASTRQGTNYGYTF
d_gene: NA; j_gene: TRBJ1-2; abundance: NA; v_gene: TRBV6-5; CDR3nt: TGTGCCAGCAGCCAGACTCCCTCCGGCAACTATGGCTACACCTTC; CDR3aa: CASSQTPSGNYGYTF
d_gene: NA; j_gene: TRBJ2-7; abundance: once; v_gene: TRBV6-1; CDR3nt: TGTGCCAGCGGGGACTTAGGCCCCTACGAGCAGTACTTC; CDR3aa: CASGDLGPYEQYF
d_gene: TRBD1; j_gene: TRBJ2-7; abundance: NA; v_gene: TRBV6-1; CDR3nt: TGTGCCAGCAGTGACCCGGGACAGGGGTACGAGCAGTACTTC; CDR3aa: CASSDPGQGYEQYF
d_gene: TRBD1; j_gene: TRBJ1-4; abundance: NA; v_gene: TRBV5-1; CDR3nt: TGCGCCAGCAGCGTAGGCCTAATAGACAGGGAAGTTGAAAAACTGTTTTTT; CDR3aa: CASSVGLIDREVEKLFF
d_gene: TRBD2; j_gene: TRBJ2-5; abundance: NA; v_gene: TRBV6-6; CDR3nt: TGTGCCAGCAGTCAAGGTAGCGGGGGGGCCGTCTCCCAGTACTTC; CDR3aa: CASSQGSGGAVSQYF
d_gene: NA; j_gene: TRBJ2-2; abundance: NA; v_gene: TRBV25-1; CDR3nt: TGTGCCAGCAGTGCGGACTACACCGGGGAGCTGTTTTTT; CDR3aa: CASSADYTGELFF
d_gene: NA; j_gene: TRBJ1-2; abundance: NA; v_gene: TRBV1; CDR3nt: TGCACCAGCAGCCCGACGTCAGGGTGTAGCTATGGCTACACCTTC; CDR3aa: CTSSPTSGCSYGYTF
d_gene: NA; j_gene: TRBJ2-4; abundance: once; v_gene: TRBV5-1; CDR3nt: TGCGCCAGCAGCTCGGATATCTTTCCAGGATCCCCAAACATTCAGTACTTC; CDR3aa: CASSSDIFPGSPNIQYF
d_gene: NA; j_gene: TRBJ2-7; abundance: NA; v_gene: TRBV18; CDR3nt: TGTGCCAGCTCACCAGGGGCAGGTGGCGAGCAGTACTTC; CDR3aa: CASSPGAGGEQYF
d_gene: TRBD1; j_gene: TRBJ2-1; abundance: NA; v_gene: TRBV7-2; CDR3nt: TGTGCCAGCAGCCCGGGACAGGGATTTGAGGAGCAGTTCTTC; CDR3aa: CASSPGQGFEEQFF
d_gene: TRBD2; j_gene: TRBJ2-3; abundance: NA; v_gene: TRBV7-8; CDR3nt: TGTGCCAGCAGCCCTCGGGGGGGGGACACAGATACGCAGTATTTT; CDR3aa: CASSPRGGDTDTQYF
d_gene: NA; j_gene: TRBJ1-2; abundance: NA; v_gene: TRBV27; CDR3nt: TGTGCCAGCAGTTTATTTCCAGACTCCTATGGCTACACCTTC; CDR3aa: CASSLFPDSYGYTF
d_gene: NA; j_gene: TRBJ1-1; abundance: NA; v_gene: TRBV10-1; CDR3nt: TGCGCCAGCAGTGTCACTATGAACACTGAAGCTTTCTTT; CDR3aa: CASSVTMNTEAFF
d_gene: NA; j_gene: TRBJ2-3; abundance: NA; v_gene: TRBV4-1; CDR3nt: TGCGCCAGCAGCCAAGAGACTCCAGATACGCAGTATTTT; CDR3aa: CASSQETPDTQYF
d_gene: TRBD2; j_gene: TRBJ2-5; abundance: NA; v_gene: TRBV11-2; CDR3nt: TGTGCCAGCAGCCCCCGGCCTGCGGGAGGGTCGCAAGAGACCCAGTACTTC; CDR3aa: CASSPRPAGGSQETQYF
d_gene: TRBD1; j_gene: TRBJ1-1; abundance: NA; v_gene: TRBV28; CDR3nt: TGTGCCAGCAGAGGCAGGGGGCCCACTGAAGCTTTCTTT; CDR3aa: CASRGRGPTEAFF
d_gene: NA; j_gene: TRBJ1-1; abundance: NA; v_gene: TRBV9; CDR3nt: TGTGCCAGCACCCTTTCGGGGGAAATGAACACTGAAGCTTTCTTT; CDR3aa: CASTLSGEMNTEAFF
d_gene: TRBD1; j_gene: TRBJ2-5; abundance: once; v_gene: TRBV5-8; CDR3nt: TGTGCCAGCAGCCGGGGACAGGGGTTGGTAGAGACCCAGTACTTC; CDR3aa: CASSRGQGLVETQYF
d_gene: TRBD1; j_gene: TRBJ2-2; abundance: NA; v_gene: TRBV29-1; CDR3nt: TGCAGCGTTCGCAGGACAGGGCCTAACACCGGGGAGCTGTTTTTT; CDR3aa: CSVRRTGPNTGELFF
d_gene: TRBD1; j_gene: TRBJ2-2; abundance: NA; v_gene: TRBV10-3; CDR3nt: TGTGCCACCTCCGGGACAGCGAAAACCGGGGAGCTGTTTTTT; CDR3aa: CATSGTAKTGELFF
d_gene: TRBD2; j_gene: TRBJ2-7; abundance: NA; v_gene: TRBV2; CDR3nt: TGTGCCAGCCGGGGACTAGCGGGGGGAGTCTACGAGCAGTACTTC; CDR3aa: CASRGLAGGVYEQYF
d_gene: NA; j_gene: TRBJ1-3; abundance: NA; v_gene: TRBV19; CDR3nt: TGTGCCAGTAGTATCGCGGTGATCTCTGGAAACACCATATATTTT; CDR3aa: CASSIAVISGNTIYF
d_gene: TRBD1; j_gene: TRBJ2-2; abundance: NA; v_gene: TRBV5-1; CDR3nt: TGCGCCAGCATACCAGGACAGGGAAACACCGGGGAGCTGTTTTTT; CDR3aa: CASIPGQGNTGELFF
d_gene: NA; j_gene: TRBJ2-5; abundance: NA; v_gene: TRBV27; CDR3nt: TGTGCCAGCAGAGAATTTGGCGGGATCCAAGAGACCCAGTACTTC; CDR3aa: CASREFGGIQETQYF
d_gene: NA; j_gene: TRBJ2-3; abundance: NA; v_gene: TRBV6-5; CDR3nt: TGTGCCAGCAGGTACGGGCGGGGCACAGATACGCAGTATTTT; CDR3aa: CASRYGRGTDTQYF
d_gene: NA; j_gene: TRBJ2-5; abundance: NA; v_gene: TRBV5-6; CDR3nt: TGTGCCAGCAGCTTGGCGGACACAGAGACCCAGTACTTC; CDR3aa: CASSLADTETQYF
d_gene: NA; j_gene: TRBJ2-1; abundance: NA; v_gene: TRBV27; CDR3nt: TGTGCCAGCAGTTTAATCGCCGCGGATGAGCAGTTCTTC; CDR3aa: CASSLIAADEQFF
d_gene: TRBD1; j_gene: TRBJ2-5; abundance: NA; v_gene: TRBV5-4; CDR3nt: TGTGCCAGCAGCCTGTACGGACAGGGGGGACAAGAGACCCAGTACTTC; CDR3aa: CASSLYGQGGQETQYF
d_gene: NA; j_gene: TRBJ1-2; abundance: NA; v_gene: TRBV27; CDR3nt: TGTGCCAGCAGGCGGGAAGCGGGGCCCCATGGCTACACCTTC; CDR3aa: CASRREAGPHGYTF
d_gene: NA; j_gene: TRBJ1-2; abundance: NA; v_gene: TRBV5-5; CDR3nt: TGTGCCAGCAGCCGCCTTCAGGGCGACTATGGCTACACCTTC; CDR3aa: CASSRLQGDYGYTF
d_gene: NA; j_gene: TRBJ2-2; abundance: NA; v_gene: TRBV7-9; CDR3nt: TGTGCCAGCAGCTATCAGGGTTTTTTCACCGGGGAGCTGTTTTTT; CDR3aa: CASSYQGFFTGELFF
d_gene: TRBD1; j_gene: TRBJ2-2; abundance: NA; v_gene: TRBV10-2; CDR3nt: TGCGCCAGCAGTGAGGTCAGGACAGGGCGTTCGAGCACCGGGGAGCTGTTTTTT; CDR3aa: CASSEVRTGRSSTGELFF
d_gene: TRBD2; j_gene: TRBJ2-1; abundance: NA; v_gene: TRBV6-5; CDR3nt: TGTGCCAGCAGCCCTAGCGGGAGATTCAATGAGCAGTTCTTC; CDR3aa: CASSPSGRFNEQFF
d_gene: NA; j_gene: TRBJ2-4; abundance: NA; v_gene: TRBV6-1; CDR3nt: TGTGCCAGCAGGAAACAGGATGGGAACATTCAGTACTTC; CDR3aa: CASRKQDGNIQYF
d_gene: TRBD2; j_gene: TRBJ2-5; abundance: NA; v_gene: TRBV2; CDR3nt: TGTGCCAGCAGTTCGACTAGCGGGAGGGCCGTAGAGACCCAGTACTTC; CDR3aa: CASSSTSGRAVETQYF
d_gene: TRBD1; j_gene: TRBJ2-2; abundance: NA; v_gene: TRBV6-5; CDR3nt: TGTGCCAGCAGCTTGGACAGGGGCGGCGGGGAGCTGTTTTTT; CDR3aa: CASSLDRGGGELFF
d_gene: NA; j_gene: TRBJ1-1; abundance: NA; v_gene: TRBV6-4; CDR3nt: TGTGCCAGCAGCGCGACAGGAAACACTGAAGCTTTCTTT; CDR3aa: CASSATGNTEAFF
d_gene: NA; j_gene: TRBJ2-3; abundance: once; v_gene: TRBV5-1; CDR3nt: TGCGCCAGCAGACCGGAGGGCGGGGGCCCGCCGGCGCAGTATTTT; CDR3aa: CASRPEGGGPPAQYF
d_gene: NA; j_gene: TRBJ2-3; abundance: once; v_gene: TRBV11-2; CDR3nt: TGTGCCAGCAGCTTCCGGGCAGATACGCAGTATTTT; CDR3aa: CASSFRADTQYF
d_gene: NA; j_gene: TRBJ1-1; abundance: NA; v_gene: TRBV21-1; CDR3nt: TGTGCCAGCAGTGAGGGGAGGGAGAACACTGAAGCTTTCTTT; CDR3aa: CASSEGRENTEAFF
d_gene: TRBD1; j_gene: TRBJ1-1; abundance: NA; v_gene: TRBV6-5; CDR3nt: TGTGCCAGCAGTTACTCATTTAAGGGACAGCGGGAAGCTTTCTTT; CDR3aa: CASSYSFKGQREAFF